A single T cell receptor beta chain is shown here with its context. Original processing methods: Using reference gene primer amplification, nucleated cell counts were estimated. Method: immunoSEQ multiplex PCR; TCRdb's copy keeps in-frame clones and lacks some. V, J and clone size derive from that table, while D and trimming were established from the DNA sequence. The sample consists of about 190,000 clones, 80% to 90% of them appearing once. V shed 4 bases and J shed 5 bases, with 11 bases lying between them. CDR1 is LGHDT, CDR2 YNNKEL, per germline (reference sequence). The CDR3 has 13 amino acids. The source of the sample is a study of blood T cell repertoires in COVID-19. Study-level information: Some COVID-19 samples were acute and others convalescent; all came from the United States, Italy and Spain. T cells, B-cell-depleted T cells, or PBMCs provided the cDNA or gDNA that served as material.

The sample comprised peripheral blood. This clonotype originated in a human donor in a cohort sampled during active COVID-19. The V call is TRBV3-1 (or the pseudogene TRBV3-2), the J call TRBJ2-5; D is perhaps TRBD2 (6 bases). CDR3 sequence (DNA): TGTGCCAGCAGCCCCCGGAGGGCCGAGACCCAGTACTTC. Translating gives CASSPRRAETQYF.